This section outlines one T cell receptor (beta chain) sequence together with its context. The data derive from a study of shared clonotypes between healthy human individuals. This table comes from immunoSEQ multiplex PCR, and its TCRdb copy is limited to in-frame clones, with some not included. The table shows over 2 million clones, with about nine tenths occurring only once. Germline V gene lookup returns CDR1 SGHTA and CDR2 FQGNSA. V was shortened by 4 bases and J by 9 bases, with 22 bases between the two germline ends. The CDR3 extends over 15 amino acids. The sequence was collected from a man in his late teens or twenties in good health. Some clones in this sample may be carry-over from other donors' samples. Sequencing was done on a sample of naive CD4+ T cells from PBMCs. The subset denotes: CD45RA+ positively selected. V usage is TRBV7-2 and J usage is TRBJ2-7, with unresolved D. CDR3 DNA sequence: TGTGCCAGCAGCTCAGACCGGGCCGCCTTAATGTGGCAGTACTTC. Amino acid sequence: CASSSDRAALMWQYF.